The 24 T cell receptor beta chains in this list originate from one sample, sequenced in a study of T cells in tuberculosis. Method: immunoSEQ multiplex PCR; TCRdb's copy keeps in-frame clones and lacks some. The sample includes about 36,000 clones, 93% of them seen just once. Sequenced: PBMCs. The origin of the receptors is a donor aged 10-29 years with latent tuberculosis or without tuberculosis infection.

This chain links TRBV7-9 with TRBJ2-5; 9 bases match TRBD1. CDR3 length: 16 amino acids. J was trimmed by 5 bases and V by 10 bases; bases with no gene match: 17. Germline-derived CDR1 and CDR2 are SEHNR and FQNEAQ (reference sequence). CDR3 sequence: CANQRVDRGLSETQYF. CDR3 in DNA: TGTGCCAACCAGAGAGTGGACAGGGGATTGTCGGAGACCCAGTACTTC.

The J gene is TRBJ2-3, the V gene TRBV7-6; tentatively, D is TRBD2 (6 bases). Per germline, CDR1 SGHVS and CDR2 FNYEAQ. Trimming stripped 5 bases from V and 0 bases from J, with 18 bases between. This CDR3 comprises 17 residues. The CDR3 nucleotides are TGTGCCAGCAGCGACCCGGGACTTAACCCTAGCACAGATACGCAGTATTTT. Translation: CASSDPGLNPSTDTQYF.

J is TRBJ1-2 and V is TRBV27, with 9 bases that match TRBD1. CDR1 is MNHEY, CDR2 SMNVEV, per germline (reference sequence). Trimming removed 6 bases from V and 8 bases from J; junction bases left unmatched: 4. This CDR3 is built from 12 residues. CDR3 sequence reads: CASRQGAQGYTF. CDR3 nucleotides: TGTGCCAGCAGACAGGGGGCGCAAGGCTACACCTTC.

This rearrangement joins TRBV27 to TRBJ2-1; TRBD2 agrees at 11 bases. The CDR3 is 15 amino acids. Germline V CDR1 and CDR2: MNHEY, SMNVEV (reference sequence). With 3 bases clipped from V and 9 bases from J, the junction kept 7 bases outside the gene matches. In DNA, the CDR3 is TGTGCCAGCAGTTTGACTAGCGGGGTAAATGGTGAGCAGTTCTTC. It translates to CASSLTSGVNGEQFF.

The chain employs TRBV9 and TRBJ2-1, with D perhaps matching TRBD2 (6 bases). This CDR3 comprises 15 residues. Germline CDR1 reads SGDLS; CDR2 reads YYNGEE. Trimming removed 3 bases at V and 13 bases at J, with 23 bases between. The CDR3 sequence is CASSGNTRYAGLQFF. The DNA for the CDR3 is TGTGCCAGCAGCGGAAACACTAGGTACGCGGGGCTCCAGTTCTTC.

J is TRBJ2-3 and V is TRBV2, with 7 bases matching TRBD1. Germline CDR1 and CDR2: SNHLY and FYNNEI. V shed 5 bases and J 2 bases; nucleotides not matched to a gene: 16. The CDR3 totals 18 residues. In nucleotides, the CDR3 is TGTGCCAGCAGTCCCAAGGACGGGACAGCTTTCCACACAGATACGCAGTATTTT. Its translation: CASSPKDGTAFHTDTQYF.

Only a few counts were recorded for this clone. This CDR3 is also generated by other DNA sequences in the sample. V usage is TRBV6-5 and J usage is TRBJ2-7, with TRBD2 as a possible D gene (5 bases). Trimming cost V 8 bases and J 0 bases, with 8 bases left between them. The germline CDR1 and CDR2 sequences are MNHEY and SVGAGI. This CDR3 contains 12 residues. CDR3 in DNA: TGTGCCAGCTCAGAGGGCTCCTACGAGCAGTACTTC. Its protein is CASSEGSYEQYF.

V gene TRBV18 combines with J gene TRBJ2-1; no definite D call. Trimming pared 6 bases from V and 4 bases from J, leaving 7 bases between. CDR1 KGHSH and CDR2 LQKENI come from the germline V gene. The CDR3 is 12 amino acids. This CDR3 is CASSPEYNEQFF. CDR3 bases: TGTGCCAGCTCGCCTGAGTACAATGAGCAGTTCTTC.

The J gene is TRBJ2-3, the V gene TRBV29-1; 9 nucleotides align to TRBD2. Germline V gene sequence: CDR1 SQVTM, CDR2 ANQGSEA. Trimming removed 4 bases from V and 2 bases from J; junction bases left unmatched: 4. The CDR3 is made up of 14 amino acids. CDR3 DNA sequence: TGCAGCGTTGCGACTAGCGGAAACACAGATACGCAGTATTTT. Its translation: CSVATSGNTDTQYF.

The CDR3 DNA reads as TGTGCCAGCAGCCTAGGCCCGTTTGTCTATGGCTACACCTTC. This codes for CASSLGPFVYGYTF. The V and J genes are TRBV5-6 and TRBJ1-2; D gene uncertain. Germline V gene sequence: CDR1 SGHDT, CDR2 YYEEEE. This CDR3 region has 14 residues. V lost 4 bases and J lost 4, with 14 bases in between.

The chain couples TRBV6-5 to TRBJ2-1, with TRBD2 matching 8 bases. The V and J ends lost 4 bases and 5 bases, in that order; junction bases with no gene match: 7. CDR1 is MNHEY, CDR2 SVGAGI, per germline. The CDR3 has 15 residues. The CDR3 loop is CASSFGSGEDNEQFF. The CDR3 DNA reads TGTGCCAGCAGTTTTGGTAGCGGGGAAGACAATGAGCAGTTCTTC.

The rearrangement joins TRBV2 to TRBJ1-2; D is unclear. The CDR3 runs 16 residues. The germline V gene encodes CDR1 SNHLY and CDR2 FYNNEI. Trimming removed 5 bases at V and 1 base at J, with 17 bases between. The CDR3 sequence is CASSSPRLILNYGYTF. The CDR3 DNA follows: TGTGCCAGCAGTTCCCCGCGCCTCATTCTTAACTATGGCTACACCTTC.

The J gene is TRBJ2-7, the V gene TRBV7-2; TRBD2 agrees at 11 bases. Germline V gene data show CDR1 as SGHTA and CDR2 as FQGNSA. The V gene end was trimmed by 5 bases and the J gene end by 5 bases; junction bases not matched to a gene: 14. CDR3 size: 17 residues. The CDR3 here is CASSHTVAGGPQDEQYF. CDR3 sequence (DNA): TGTGCCAGCAGCCACACGGTAGCGGGGGGGCCTCAGGACGAGCAGTACTTC.

The rearrangement links TRBV5-1 to TRBJ1-1; D possibly corresponds to TRBD1 (5 bases). The CDR3 covers 15 residues. Trimming took 4 bases from V and 0 from J, leaving 13 bases between them. Per the germline V gene, CDR1 is SGHRS and CDR2 is YFSETQ. The CDR3 region is CASSPARVLNTEAFF. In DNA, the CDR3 is TGCGCCAGCAGCCCAGCCAGGGTTTTGAACACTGAAGCTTTCTTT.

CDR3 protein: CASSVATGVAGELFF. DNA for the CDR3: TGTGCCAGCAGCGTAGCCACGGGGGTCGCCGGGGAGCTGTTTTTT. V gene TRBV9 combines with J gene TRBJ2-2; TRBD2 might be the D (6 bases). V lost 0 bases and J lost 6, with 12 bases in between. The CDR3 length is 15 residues. Looked up from germline, CDR1 is SGDLS and CDR2 is YYNGEE.

The chain couples TRBV11-2 to TRBJ1-1, with a tentative D call TRBD1 (6 bases). Germline CDR1 and CDR2: SGHAT and FQNNGV. V lost 2 bases to trimming and J lost 8 bases, with 18 bases between them. This CDR3 comprises 15 residues. Written as DNA, the CDR3 is TGTGCCAGCAGCTTATGGGGTTCAGGGGAGAGAGAAGCTTTCTTT. Translating gives CASSLWGSGEREAFF.

The CDR3 nucleotides read TGTGCCAGCACCCCAGGCGGGATCCTGGACGAGCAGTACTTC. It is translated as CASTPGGILDEQYF. The chain has TRBV7-3 and TRBJ2-7; D may be TRBD2 (6 bases). CDR3 length: 14 amino acids. Germline assignment: CDR1 SGHTA and CDR2 FQGTGA. Deletions cut 7 bases from V and 5 bases from J, with 18 bases between.

V usage is TRBV5-1 and J usage is TRBJ2-4, with D tentatively TRBD1 (6 bases). V shed 0 bases and J shed 8 bases, with 15 bases lying between them. CDR1 and CDR2 from the germline V gene are SGHRS and YFSETQ. The CDR3 is 15 amino acids. The CDR3 region has the DNA TGCGCCAGCAGCTTGGTGGACGGGACAACGGACATTCAGTACTTC. This gives the protein CASSLVDGTTDIQYF.

This chain links TRBV5-4 with TRBJ2-7; the match to TRBD1 covers 9 bases. Per the germline V gene, CDR1 is SGHNT and CDR2 is YYREEE (reference sequence). The length of the CDR3 is 18 residues. Trimming removed 0 bases from V and 1 base from J; junction bases left unmatched: 11. For the CDR3, the DNA is TGTGCCAGCAGCTTGGGAGGACACAGGGGGCAGGATTCCTACGAGCAGTACTTC. Its protein product is CASSLGGHRGQDSYEQYF.

This clone was found once. V gene TRBV6-5 combines with J gene TRBJ1-1; 10 positions match TRBD1. In germline, CDR1 is MNHEY, CDR2 SVGAGI. CDR3 length: 16 residues. V gave up 4 bases and J gave up 8 bases; unmatched junction bases: 13. The DNA of the CDR3 is TGTGCCAGCAGTTCGACGGGACAGGGGTGGTTTGGAGAAGCTTTCTTT. It specifies CASSSTGQGWFGEAFF.

The chain carries TRBV5-1 and TRBJ2-7; a weak D match, TRBD2 (6 bases). V was shortened by 2 bases and J by 0 bases, with 15 bases between the two germline ends. The CDR3 covers 16 residues. CDR1 SGHRS and CDR2 YFSETQ come from the germline V gene. The CDR3 reads CASSLGGLTTSYEQYF. The CDR3 DNA reads TGCGCCAGCAGCTTAGGCGGACTAACTACCTCCTACGAGCAGTACTTC.

The rearrangement joins TRBV2 to TRBJ1-2, with TRBD1 identical over 7 bases. The CDR3 length is 13 residues. After removal of 9 bases from V and 1 base from J, the junction contained 5 bases not matched to a gene. The V gene's germline CDR1 is SNHLY and CDR2 FYNNEI. CDR3 protein: CASGTASNYGYTF. The CDR3 coding sequence is TGTGCCAGTGGGACAGCTAGTAACTATGGCTACACCTTC.

V gene TRBV12-1 combines with J gene TRBJ2-1; TRBD2 is the table's D call, not checked against the DNA. TRBV12-1 is designated a pseudogene. This CDR3 region has 15 residues. The CDR3 coding sequence is TGTGCCAGCAGCTCGACTAGCGGGGTCTACAATGAGCAGTTCTTC. This codes for CASSSTSGVYNEQFF.

The CDR3 region is CASRDRTGVNEKLFF. The CDR3, as DNA: TGTGCCAGCAGGGATCGGACAGGGGTTAATGAAAAACTGTTTTTT. The chain carries TRBV6-5 and TRBJ1-4, with 9 nucleotides matching TRBD1. The germline V gene has CDR1 MNHEY and CDR2 SVGAGI. V lost 6 bases, J lost 4 bases, and 6 bases stayed unmatched. The CDR3 runs to 15 residues.